This TCR beta chain was captured by sequencing in a study of preoperative IRX-2 immunotherapy in early breast cancer. Trimming pared 3 bases from V and 7 bases from J, leaving 18 bases between. Germline CDR1 and CDR2: MNHNS and SASEGT. The CDR3 loop spans 16 amino acids. Described treatment: preoperative locoregional IRX-2 cytokine immunotherapy. The table came from immunoSEQ multiplex PCR; TCRdb's copy has only in-frame clones and leaves some out. Of around 29,000 clones in the sample, roughly 90% were seen once. This clone was counted only a few times. V is TRBV6-1 and J is TRBJ1-4, with TRBD1 as a possible D gene (6 bases). This sample was gathered from a patient treated with IRX-2 immunotherapy. This receptor was taken from a human donor with breast cancer. CDR3 protein: CASSEWGGGDGEKLFF. CDR3 in DNA: TGTGCCAGCAGTGAGTGGGGGGGCGGGGACGGTGAAAAACTGTTTTTT.